The T cell receptor (beta chain) under discussion was sequenced for a study of T cell repertoires in cytomegalovirus infection. This clonotype showed up just a few times. Antigen: not known. Study-level points and caveats: Summed frequency of shared TCR beta families picked out CMV carriers who also had the relevant HLA.

Germline V gene sequence: CDR1 MGHRA, CDR2 YSYEKL. The CDR3 sequence is 15 residues long. V lost 1 base, J lost 2 bases, and 10 bases lay in between. MiXCR, applied by TCRdb to the reads, yields one record per CDR3 protein. The data contain about 220,000 distinct CDR3 sequences, less than 50% of them singletons. The source was CD8+ T cells from cultured PBMCs, collected from culture after CMV antigen stimulation. This chain links TRBV4-1 with TRBJ2-3; D ambiguous. This receptor was obtained from a human donor in good health (CMV status not recorded). Some clones in this sample may be carry-over from other donors' samples. The CDR3 DNA sequence: TGCGCCAGCAGCCAAGGGGTGGACCACACAGATACGCAGTATTTT. Its protein is CASSQGVDHTDTQYF.